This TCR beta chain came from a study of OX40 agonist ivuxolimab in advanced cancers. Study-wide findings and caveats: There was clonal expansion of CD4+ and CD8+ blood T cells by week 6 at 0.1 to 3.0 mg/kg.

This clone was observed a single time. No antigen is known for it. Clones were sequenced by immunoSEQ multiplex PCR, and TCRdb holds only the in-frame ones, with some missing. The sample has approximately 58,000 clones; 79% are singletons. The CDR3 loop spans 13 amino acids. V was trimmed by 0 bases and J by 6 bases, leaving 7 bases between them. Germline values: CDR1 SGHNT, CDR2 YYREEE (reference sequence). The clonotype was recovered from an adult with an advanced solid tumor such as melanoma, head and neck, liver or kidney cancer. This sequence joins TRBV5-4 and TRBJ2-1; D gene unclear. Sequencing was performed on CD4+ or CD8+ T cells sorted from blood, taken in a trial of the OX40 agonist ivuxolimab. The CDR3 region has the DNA TGTGCCAGCAGCTTGGTGGGCTCCAATGAGCAGTTCTTC. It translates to CASSLVGSNEQFF.